The 2 T cell receptor beta chains in this list originate from one sample, sequenced in a study of beta chain features in type 1 diabetes. Findings and limits, study-wide: People with Type 1 diabetes carried modestly yet significantly shorter TCRB CDR3s in all four CD4+ subsets.

Expressed TCRB transcripts were sequenced, since all the RNA that had been isolated was reverse transcribed. Generated by immunoSEQ multiplex PCR, the TCRdb table keeps only in-frame clones and is missing some. The sample lists 400,000 or so clones, roughly 9.8% seen once, with about 0.63% in the top ten. For these receptors, no antigen is known. Input material: central memory CD4+ T cells from blood. These receptors all come from a man aged 25 to 45 with type 1 diabetes.

The chain combines TRBV19 with TRBJ2-7; tentative D call: TRBD1 (5 bases). V lost 6 bases and J lost 2, with 14 bases in between. The germline V gene encodes CDR1 LNHDA and CDR2 SQIVND (reference sequence). The CDR3 sequence is 14 residues long. Written as DNA, the CDR3 is TGTGCCAGTAGCTCACAGGCTACAACCTACGAGCAGTACTTC. This gives the protein CASSSQATTYEQYF. Supplemented by reference TRBV19 and TRBJ2-7, the full variable domain reads DGGITQSPKYLFRKEGQNVTLSCEQNLNHDAMYWYRQDPGQGLRLIYYSQIVNDFQKGDIAEGYSVSREKKESFPLTVTSAQKNPTAFYLCASSSQATTYEQYFGPGTRLTVT.

This clone was observed a few times. The junction does not match germline at one end; this may be a read error. V is TRBV10-3 and J is TRBJ2-4; no reliable D call. The CDR3 totals 15 residues. Germline V lookup: CDR1 ENHRY, CDR2 SYGVKD. Written as DNA, the CDR3 is TGTGCCAGCAGTGAAGCCAGCAGTGACAAAAACATTCAGTACTTC. It is translated as CASSEASSDKNIQYF.